This TCR beta chain was captured in a study of blood T cell repertoires in COVID-19. Study as a whole: Italy, Spain and the United States were the sources of the convalescent and acute COVID-19 samples.

The repertoire was sequenced with immunoSEQ multiplex PCR; TCRdb's copy has only in-frame clones and lacks some. The sample shows about 230,000 clones, more than 75% of them seen only once. The CDR3 contains 15 residues. Germline V lookup: CDR1 SQVTM, CDR2 ANQGSEA. After removal of 0 bases from V and 5 bases from J, the junction contained 5 bases not matched to a gene. Sequenced material: peripheral blood. This clonotype originated in a man between 40 and 49 years old with acute or convalescent COVID-19. This chain links TRBV29-1 with TRBJ2-2; 8 nucleotides agree with TRBD2. CDR3 loop: CSVEDPGGGTGELFF. CDR3 bases: TGCAGCGTTGAAGATCCCGGGGGGGGGACCGGGGAGCTGTTTTTT.